This T cell receptor (beta chain) was found in a study of cytomegalovirus exposure and HLA in healthy donors. Notes on the study in general: HLA restriction was apparent for most CMV-associated TCR beta chains in a later analysis.

This clone was counted between two and nine times. Its antigen is unknown. The PCR used 60 Vbeta and 13 Jbeta primers. Data came from immunoSEQ multiplex PCR; TCRdb stores just in-frame clones and leaves some out. The repertoire holds approximately 120,000 clones, with about 85% as singletons. The sequence derives from a man younger than 35 in good health and CMV-seropositive. The source material was PBMCs.

DNA for the CDR3: TGTGCCAGTAGTAGTGGACAGGGGCCGAGCACGCAGTATTTT. The encoded protein is CASSSGQGPSTQYF. The chain uses TRBV19 and TRBJ2-3, with 9 positions matching TRBD1. Germline V gene lookup returns CDR1 LNHDA and CDR2 SQIVND (reference sequence). V trimming: 4 bases; J trimming: 9 bases; junction bases outside the gene matches: 8. The CDR3 runs 14 residues.